This is a list of T cell receptor beta chains from one sample in a study of T cell responses to AZD1222 COVID-19 vaccine. Clones were sequenced by immunoSEQ multiplex PCR, and TCRdb holds only the in-frame ones, with some missing. In the table there are 120,000 to 150,000 clones, roughly nine tenths of which are singletons. The material was peripheral blood, obtained 28 days after the second dose of the MenACWY control vaccine. Every receptor here comes from an adult who received the MenACWY meningococcal vaccine as a control. The CDR3 runs from the conserved cysteine through the conserved F or W. A D gene is named only where the DNA matches it firmly. The size of a clone is reported for some rows only, either as once, few or many, or as a class for expanded clones.

>-|-|11|TRBV20-1|TRBJ1-1
CSAREGTEAFF
TGCAGTGCTAGAGAGGGGACTGAAGCTTTCTTT
>-|-|15|TRBV4-1|TRBJ1-1
CASSQEAPLATEAFF
TGCGCCAGCAGCCAAGAGGCCCCCCTAGCCACTGAAGCTTTCTTT
>TRBD1|few|15|TRBV2|TRBJ1-5
CASSVGTGPNQPQHF
TGTGCCAGCAGTGTTGGGACAGGGCCCAATCAGCCCCAGCATTTT
>-|-|14|TRBV6-4|TRBJ2-2
CASSVLMNTGELFF
TGTGCCAGCAGTGTTCTCATGAACACCGGGGAGCTGTTTTTT
>-|-|13|TRBV5-6|TRBJ2-3
CASISEVTDTQYF
TGTGCCAGCATCTCGGAGGTCACAGATACGCAGTATTTT
>-|-|14|TRBV10-3|TRBJ1-2
CAISLSGQAYGYTF
TGTGCCATCAGTTTGAGTGGACAAGCCTATGGCTACACCTTC
>-|once|16|TRBV7-2|TRBJ1-6
CASSRPLTAYNSPLHF
TGTGCCAGCAGCCGGCCTTTGACAGCATATAATTCACCCCTCCACTTT
>-|-|12|TRBV14|TRBJ2-1
CASSQIEIEQFF
TGTGCCAGCAGCCAAATCGAGATTGAGCAGTTCTTC
>TRBD1|-|13|TRBV12-3/TRBV12-4|TRBJ2-1
CASNKDRDAEQFF
TGTGCCAGCAACAAGGACAGGGATGCTGAGCAGTTCTTC
>TRBD1|-|13|TRBV13|TRBJ2-2
CASRGQETGELFF
TGTGCCAGCAGGGGACAGGAGACCGGGGAGCTGTTTTTT
>TRBD2|-|16|TRBV10-3|TRBJ2-3
CAIRVTGTSDTDTQYF
TGTGCCATCAGAGTAACCGGGACTAGCGACACAGATACGCAGTATTTT
>TRBD2|-|15|TRBV7-3|TRBJ2-7
CASSLGAGGPYEQYF
TGTGCCAGCAGCTTGGGAGCGGGAGGGCCCTACGAGCAGTACTTC
>-|-|14|TRBV7-2|TRBJ2-3
CASSLAGVGDTQYF
TGTGCCAGCAGCTTAGCGGGAGTGGGAGATACGCAGTATTTT
>-|-|15|TRBV24-1|TRBJ1-5
CATSDNAGYHQPQHF
TGTGCCACCAGTGATAATGCAGGGTACCACCAGCCCCAGCATTTT
>TRBD1|-|17|TRBV19|TRBJ1-5
CASSIDRDRVINQPQHF
TGTGCCAGTAGTATAGATCGGGACAGGGTAATCAATCAGCCCCAGCATTTT
>-|few|14|TRBV29-1|TRBJ1-2
CSVEDVKFPYGYTF
TGCAGCGTTGAAGATGTCAAATTCCCCTATGGCTACACCTTC
>-|-|17|TRBV19|TRBJ1-5
CASKRGAVSVGFQPQHF
TGTGCCAGTAAAAGGGGCGCTGTCTCTGTAGGTTTTCAGCCCCAGCATTTT
>-|once|10|TRBV10-3|TRBJ2-7
CAIGTYEQYF
TGTGCCATCGGCACCTACGAGCAGTACTTC
>-|-|18|TRBV7-9|TRBJ2-7
CASSLGAGTPVPIYEQYF
TGTGCCAGCAGCTTAGGGGCTGGGACACCAGTACCGATCTACGAGCAGTACTTC
>-|-|15|TRBV5-1|TRBJ2-2
CASSLVDRNTGELFF
TGCGCCAGCAGCTTGGTGGACAGGAACACCGGGGAGCTGTTTTTT
>-|-|13|TRBV29-1|TRBJ2-5
CSVEWGARETQYF
TGCAGCGTTGAGTGGGGGGCCCGGGAGACCCAGTACTTC
>-|-|16|TRBV5-4|TRBJ1-2
CASSYGTQGANYGYTF
TGTGCCAGCAGCTATGGGACCCAGGGAGCTAACTATGGCTACACCTTC
>-|-|13|TRBV12-3/TRBV12-4|TRBJ1-3
CASSLNSGNTIYF
TGTGCCAGCAGTTTAAACTCTGGAAACACCATATATTTT
>-|-|16|TRBV4-1|TRBJ2-5
CASSQDHGRGRETQYF
TGCGCCAGCAGCCAAGACCACGGGAGAGGGAGAGAGACCCAGTACTTC
>-|-|12|TRBV18|TRBJ2-7
CASSPSSYEQYF
TGTGCCAGCTCACCCAGCTCCTACGAGCAGTACTTC
>TRBD2|-|15|TRBV6-5|TRBJ2-7
CASSRQSGEPYEQYF
TGTGCCAGCAGTCGGCAAAGCGGGGAGCCCTACGAGCAGTACTTC
>-|once|18|TRBV23-1|TRBJ2-4
CASSKSGTEQQAKNIQYF
TGCGCCAGCAGTAAATCCGGGACCGAGCAGCAGGCCAAAAACATTCAGTACTTC
>TRBD2|-|13|TRBV7-8|TRBJ2-7
CASSSIAGGEQYF
TGTGCCAGCAGCTCCATAGCGGGAGGCGAGCAGTACTTC
>-|-|13|TRBV27|TRBJ2-2
CASSLTNTGELFF
TGTGCCAGCAGTTTAACCAACACCGGGGAGCTGTTTTTT
>-|-|13|TRBV4-3|TRBJ1-4
CASTQWGGGKLFF
TGCGCCAGCACTCAATGGGGAGGGGGAAAACTGTTTTTT
>-|-|16|TRBV13|TRBJ2-3
CASSLGIAASTDTQYF
TGTGCCAGCAGCTTAGGGATAGCGGCAAGCACAGATACGCAGTATTTT
>-|-|15|TRBV6-5|TRBJ2-7
CASSYSSRDPYEQYF
TGTGCCAGCAGTTACTCGAGTCGGGACCCCTACGAGCAGTACTTC